Shown below are 23 T cell receptor beta chains from a single sample sequenced in a study of cytomegalovirus exposure and HLA in healthy donors. PCR involved 60 Vbeta and 13 Jbeta primers. Measured with immunoSEQ multiplex PCR; TCRdb has only the in-frame clones, and not every one. Here the sample spans approximately 160,000 clones, over 80% being singletons. The sample taken for sequencing was PBMCs. These receptors were collected from a girl between 10 and 17 years old in good health and CMV-seropositive.

CDR3 residues: CASRGDRVEEAFF. The CDR3 DNA is TGTGCCAGCAGGGGGGACAGGGTGGAAGAAGCTTTCTTT. This chain connects TRBV2 to TRBJ1-1; 9 nucleotides agree with TRBD1. The junction had 7 bases not matched to a gene; V was cut back by 6 bases and J by 8 bases. The CDR3 is made up of 13 amino acids. Germline V gene sequence: CDR1 SNHLY, CDR2 FYNNEI.

This chain joins TRBV5-4 and TRBJ1-1, with D uncertain. V dropped 2 bases and J dropped 5 bases, with 10 bases sitting between them. The CDR3 totals 13 residues. The V gene's germline CDR1 is SGHNT and CDR2 YYREEE (reference sequence). Here the CDR3 reads CASSFRGRTEAFF. In DNA form, the CDR3 reads TGTGCCAGCAGCTTTCGGGGTCGGACTGAAGCTTTCTTT.

CDR3 loop: CASSVRDMGNEKLFF. CDR3 nucleotide sequence: TGTGCCAGCAGTGTCAGGGACATGGGGAATGAAAAACTGTTTTTT. V is TRBV25-1 and J is TRBJ1-4; possibly TRBD1 for D (6 bases). Germline V CDR1 and CDR2: MGHDK, SYGVNS. CDR3 length: 15 amino acids. Trimming stripped 4 bases from V and 5 bases from J, with 14 bases between.

This clone has more than one count but fewer than ten. The gene calls are TRBV19 and TRBJ1-1; 10 bases fit TRBD1. The trim removed 2 bases at V and 5 bases at J, leaving 5 bases unmatched. Germline CDR1 and CDR2: LNHDA and SQIVND (reference sequence). CDR3 length equals 15 residues. CDR3 DNA sequence: TGTGCCAGTAGTATATCCGGGACAGGGGTGACTGAAGCTTTCTTT. Protein sequence: CASSISGTGVTEAFF.

The chain carries TRBV28 and TRBJ1-5, with TRBD1 matching over 9 bases. This CDR3 has 14 residues. Trimming removed 4 bases from V and 4 bases from J; junction bases left unmatched: 2. Germline values: CDR1 MDHEN, CDR2 SYDVKM. The CDR3 DNA follows: TGTGCCAGCAGTTCGACAGGGGGGAATCAGCCCCAGCATTTT. Translation: CASSSTGGNQPQHF.

This chain connects TRBV5-1 to TRBJ1-3; D is undetermined. The CDR3 covers 15 residues. CDR1 and CDR2 from the germline V gene are SGHRS and YFSETQ. Between the trimmed V and J ends, which lost 1 base and 0 bases, there was a span of 8 bases. The CDR3 protein is CASSLPGSSGNTIYF. The CDR3 region has the DNA TGCGCCAGCAGCTTGCCGGGGTCCTCTGGAAACACCATATATTTT. The complete variable domain, with remaining parts taken from reference TRBV5-1 and TRBJ1-3, reads KAGVTQTPRYLIKTRGQQVTLSCSPISGHRSVSWYQQTPGQGLQFLFEYFSETQRNKGNFPGRFSGRQFSNSRSEMNVSTLELGDSALYLCASSLPGSSGNTIYFGEGSWLTVV.

The chain carries TRBV4-1 and TRBJ1-2; 9 bases are shared with TRBD1. The CDR3 covers 14 residues. CDR1 and CDR2 from the germline V gene are MGHRA and YSYEKL. V was clipped by 3 bases and J by 8 bases; unmatched bases: 7. The CDR3 nucleotides are TGCGCCAGCAGCCAGATACAGGGGGCAGACGGCTACACCTTC. It codes for CASSQIQGADGYTF.

This clone was observed a single time. The chain couples TRBV14 to TRBJ1-1; 7 bases agree with TRBD1. The germline V gene encodes CDR1 SGHDN and CDR2 FVKESK. The V gene end was trimmed by 0 bases and the J gene end by 5 bases; junction bases not matched to a gene: 21. This CDR3 comprises 20 residues. CDR3: CASSQDRVEWRGRRETEAFF. The CDR3 DNA is TGTGCCAGCAGCCAAGATCGCGTTGAGTGGAGGGGGCGAAGGGAAACTGAAGCTTTCTTT. Full variable domain (missing parts from reference TRBV14 and TRBJ1-1): EAGVTQFPSHSVIEKGQTVTLRCDPISGHDNLYWYRRVMGKEIKFLLHFVKESKQDESGMPNNRFLAERTGGTYSTLKVQPAELEDSGVYFCASSQDRVEWRGRRETEAFFGQGTRLTVV.

The rearrangement uses TRBV5-1 and TRBJ1-2; a possible D gene is TRBD1 (6 bases). The V and J ends lost 6 bases and 4 bases respectively, with 19 bases between them. Looked up from germline, CDR1 is SGHRS and CDR2 is YFSETQ. The CDR3 sequence is 15 residues long. CDR3 coding DNA: TGCGCCAGCATTCCCACTTTTGGGACACTCTATGGCTACACCTTC. Protein sequence: CASIPTFGTLYGYTF.

This clone was counted only a few times. CDR3: CASSPGVGELFF. The DNA for the CDR3 is TGCGCCAGCAGCCCGGGAGTCGGGGAGCTGTTTTTT. J is TRBJ2-2 and V is TRBV4-1; D perhaps matches TRBD2 (6 bases). The CDR3 extends over 12 amino acids. Trimming cost V 4 bases and J 7 bases, with 7 bases left between them. The V gene's germline CDR1 is MGHRA and CDR2 YSYEKL.

The CDR3 reads CAWSVEERDTQYF. The CDR3 coding sequence is TGTGCCTGGAGTGTAGAGGAGCGGGATACGCAGTATTTT. This rearrangement joins TRBV30 to TRBJ2-3, with TRBD2 as a possible D gene (5 bases). The CDR3 is 13 amino acids. The V end was cut by 0 bases, the J end by 6 bases, with 10 bases between. Germline V gives CDR1 GTSNPN, CDR2 SVGIG (reference sequence).

This rearrangement joins TRBV5-1 to TRBJ1-4; D ambiguous. CDR1 and CDR2 (germline): SGHRS, YFSETQ. V lost 7 bases and J 6 bases, leaving 7 bases between the germline ends. The CDR3 consists of 11 residues. Here the CDR3 DNA reads TGCGCCAGCCGGGAGGATGAAAAACTGTTTTTT. It is translated as CASREDEKLFF.

CDR3 sequence reads: CASSVGLAGGRGTGELFF. The CDR3 DNA is TGTGCCAGTAGCGTCGGACTAGCGGGGGGGCGAGGCACCGGGGAGCTGTTTTTT. This chain connects TRBV19 to TRBJ2-2; 15 nucleotides agree with TRBD2. The CDR3 length is 18 residues. J lost 4 bases, V lost 6 bases, and 9 bases had no gene match. Germline V lookup: CDR1 LNHDA, CDR2 SQIVND (reference sequence).

The rearrangement uses TRBV5-1 and TRBJ2-1; TRBD2 matches at 10 bases. Germline loops: CDR1 SGHRS, CDR2 YFSETQ. The CDR3 loop spans 16 amino acids. Losses at the gene ends were 1 base for V and 0 bases for J; bases not matched to a gene: 1. The DNA for the CDR3 is TGCGCCAGCAGCTTGAGCGGGAGGGCCTCCTACAATGAGCAGTTCTTC. This encodes CASSLSGRASYNEQFF. Full variable domain (rest looked up from reference TRBV5-1 and TRBJ2-1): KAGVTQTPRYLIKTRGQQVTLSCSPISGHRSVSWYQQTPGQGLQFLFEYFSETQRNKGNFPGRFSGRQFSNSRSEMNVSTLELGDSALYLCASSLSGRASYNEQFFGPGTRLTVL.

V gene TRBV6-6 combines with J gene TRBJ1-5; D is unclear. Trimming took 5 bases from V and 6 from J, leaving 14 bases between them. The length of the CDR3 is 14 residues. CDR1 and CDR2 (germline): MNHNY, SVGAGI (reference sequence). The DNA for the CDR3 is TGTGCCAGCAGTAGCCCTATGGTCGGTCAGCCCCAGCATTTT. This codes for CASSSPMVGQPQHF.

This sequence joins TRBV9 and TRBJ2-7, with no clear D. Germline CDR1 reads SGDLS; CDR2 reads YYNGEE. Trimming removed 3 bases at V and 3 bases at J, with 7 bases between. This CDR3 has 12 residues. CDR3 sequence reads: CASSGGGYEQYF. In DNA, the CDR3 is TGTGCCAGCAGCGGAGGCGGCTACGAGCAGTACTTC. The whole variable domain, filled in from reference TRBV9 and TRBJ2-7, reads DSGVTQTPKHLITATGQRVTLRCSPRSGDLSVYWYQQSLDQGLQFLIQYYNGEERAKGNILERFSAQQFPDLHSELNLSSLELGDSALYFCASSGGGYEQYFGPGTRLTVT.

The rearrangement uses TRBV6-1 and TRBJ1-5; D is undetermined. CDR1 and CDR2 (germline): MNHNS, SASEGT. V was trimmed by 2 bases and J by 5 bases, leaving 13 bases between them. CDR3 size: 15 residues. CDR3 amino acids: CASSEQAPDYQPQHF. The CDR3 DNA sequence: TGTGCCAGCAGTGAACAGGCACCAGATTATCAGCCCCAGCATTTT.

CDR3 in DNA: TGCGCCAGCAGCCTACTACAGGGTGGTGGCCATGGCTACACCTTC. It specifies CASSLLQGGGHGYTF. The gene calls are TRBV5-1 and TRBJ1-2, with D maybe TRBD1 (6 bases). Germline CDR1 reads SGHRS; CDR2 reads YFSETQ. The CDR3 length is 15 residues. V dropped 4 bases and J dropped 6 bases, with 19 bases sitting between them.

The V and J genes are TRBV7-8 and TRBJ2-2; 12 bases are shared with TRBD2. J gave up 0 bases and V 7 bases, and 9 bases lay outside the gene matches. The CDR3 loop spans 18 amino acids. Germline assignment: CDR1 SGHVS and CDR2 FQNEAQ. CDR3 coding DNA: TGTGCCAGCACCAAGACTAGCGGGGGCGACGCGAACACCGGGGAGCTGTTTTTT. Protein sequence: CASTKTSGGDANTGELFF.

This clone was seen a handful of times. The rearrangement uses TRBV6-5 and TRBJ2-1; weak D call: TRBD2 (5 bases). V lost 5 bases, J lost 5 bases, and 16 bases lay in between. The CDR3 has 15 amino acids. The V gene's germline CDR1 is MNHEY and CDR2 SVGAGI. DNA for the CDR3: TGTGCCAGCAGTGGACTGGCCGACGAGGACAATGAGCAGTTCTTC. It encodes CASSGLADEDNEQFF.

This clone turned up a few times. The chain combines TRBV2 with TRBJ1-1; 8 bases align to TRBD1. J lost 3 bases, V lost 5 bases, and 8 bases had no gene match. Germline-derived CDR1 and CDR2 are SNHLY and FYNNEI. The length of the CDR3 is 15 residues. CDR3 in amino acids: CASSPIPDRDTEAFF. The CDR3 DNA reads TGTGCCAGCAGTCCAATACCGGACAGGGACACTGAAGCTTTCTTT. The entire variable domain, with the rest obtained from reference TRBV2 and TRBJ1-1, is as follows: EPEVTQTPSHQVTQMGQEVILRCVPISNHLYFYWYRQILGQKVEFLVSFYNNEISEKSEIFDDQFSVERPDGSNFTLKIRSTKLEDSAMYFCASSPIPDRDTEAFFGQGTRLTVV.

The chain joins TRBV5-1 to TRBJ1-1; D remains unclear. The CDR3 consists of 12 residues. V was pared by 7 bases and J by 4 bases, with 11 bases between. Germline assignment: CDR1 SGHRS and CDR2 YFSETQ. The CDR3 bases are TGCGCCAGCTCTCAGGTGGGCACTGAAGCTTTCTTT. Encoded protein: CASSQVGTEAFF.

The CDR3 nucleotides are TGTGCCAGCAGCTTAGGGGCAGGGGCGAGCACCGGGGAGCTGTTTTTT. This codes for CASSLGAGASTGELFF. The chain employs TRBV7-9 and TRBJ2-2, with D perhaps matching TRBD1 (6 bases). Germline CDR1 SEHNR, CDR2 FQNEAQ (reference sequence). CDR3 size: 16 residues. Trimming shortened V by 1 base and J by 4 bases, and 13 bases separated the two germline ends. Combining the CDR3 with reference TRBV7-9 and TRBJ2-2 gives the whole variable domain DTGVSQNPRHKITKRGQNVTFRCDPISEHNRLYWYRQTLGQGPEFLTYFQNEAQLEKSRLLSDRFSAERPKGSFSTLEIQRTEQGDSAMYLCASSLGAGASTGELFFGEGSRLTVL.